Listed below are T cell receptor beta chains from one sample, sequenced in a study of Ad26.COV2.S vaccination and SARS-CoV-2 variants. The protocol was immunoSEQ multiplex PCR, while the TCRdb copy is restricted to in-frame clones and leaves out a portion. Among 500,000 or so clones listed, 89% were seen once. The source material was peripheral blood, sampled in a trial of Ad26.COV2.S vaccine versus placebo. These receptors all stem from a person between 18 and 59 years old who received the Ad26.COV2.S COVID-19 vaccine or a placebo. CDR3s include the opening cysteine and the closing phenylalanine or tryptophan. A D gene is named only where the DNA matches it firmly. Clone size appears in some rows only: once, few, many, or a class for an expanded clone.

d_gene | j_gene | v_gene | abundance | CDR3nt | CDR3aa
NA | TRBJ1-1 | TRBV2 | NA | TGTGCCAGCAGTGACCCCACCCCTACAACTGAAGCTTTCTTT | CASSDPTPTTEAFF
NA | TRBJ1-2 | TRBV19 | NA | TGTGCCAGTAGTACTTCACGCTATGGCTACACCTTC | CASSTSRYGYTF
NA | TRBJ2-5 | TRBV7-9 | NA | TGTGCCAGCACTCCTGGGGAAGAGACCCAGTACTTC | CASTPGEETQYF
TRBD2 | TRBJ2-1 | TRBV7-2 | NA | TGTGCCAGCAGCTTTACTAGCGGGACCTACAATGAGCAGTTCTTC | CASSFTSGTYNEQFF
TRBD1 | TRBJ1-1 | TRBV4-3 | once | TGCGCCAGCAGCCACGCTTCCAGGGGGCGGGGGGTGAACACTGAAGCTTTCTTT | CASSHASRGRGVNTEAFF
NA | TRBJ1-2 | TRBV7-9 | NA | TGTGCCAGCAGCCTGGGACAAAGACCTAACTATGGCTACACCTTC | CASSLGQRPNYGYTF
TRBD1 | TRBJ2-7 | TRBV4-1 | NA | TGCGCCAGCAGCCCTCGGACAGGGGGAAGGTTGCTCGGCTACGAGCAGTACTTC | CASSPRTGGRLLGYEQYF
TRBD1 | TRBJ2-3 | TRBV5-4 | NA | TGTGCCAGCAGCCATGGACAGGGGCCTAACGCAGATACGCAGTATTTT | CASSHGQGPNADTQYF
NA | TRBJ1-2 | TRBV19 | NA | TGTGCCAGTACCCTCGGACCAGGGCCTAAAATTGGGAAATATGGCTACACCTTC | CASTLGPGPKIGKYGYTF
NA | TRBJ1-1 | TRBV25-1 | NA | TGTGCCAGCGGAGGCAGGTATGAAGCTTTCTTT | CASGGRYEAFF
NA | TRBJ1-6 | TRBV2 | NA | TGTGCCAGCAGTGAAGCCCGCACAGTTAATTCACCCCTCCACTTT | CASSEARTVNSPLHF
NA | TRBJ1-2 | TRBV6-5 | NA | TGTGCCAGCATTCGGACCATTTTTGGGAACTATGGCTACACCTTC | CASIRTIFGNYGYTF
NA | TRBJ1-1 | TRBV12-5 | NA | TGTGCTAGTGGTTTGGAACAGGGTTGGGACACTGAAGCTTTCTTT | CASGLEQGWDTEAFF
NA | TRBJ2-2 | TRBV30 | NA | TGTGCCTGGAGTGTAAAGGCAGGGCGCAACGGGGAGCTGTTTTTT | CAWSVKAGRNGELFF
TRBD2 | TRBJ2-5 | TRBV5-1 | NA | TGCGCCAGCAGCGTCGGGGGGGCCTCAGAGACCCAGTACTTC | CASSVGGASETQYF
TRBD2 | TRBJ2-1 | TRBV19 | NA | TGTGCCAGTAGTTCGGTTAGCGGGAGCGGCAATGAGCAGTTCTTC | CASSSVSGSGNEQFF